This T cell receptor (beta chain) comes out of a study of tumor-infiltrating lymphocytes in localized non-small cell lung cancer. Some clones are missing from TCRdb's copy, which holds only in-frame ones; the method was immunoSEQ multiplex PCR. The sample has roughly 7,000 clones; about 79% are singletons. This CDR3 is built from 15 residues. Trimming cost V 3 bases and J 1 base; bases outside gene matches: 6. Germline V gives CDR1 LGHNA, CDR2 YSLEER. Sequencing input: uninvolved lung tissue not adjacent to the tumor. The source is a human donor with non-small cell lung cancer. This rearrangement joins TRBV4-3 to TRBJ2-7; 7 nucleotides line up with TRBD1. The CDR3 sequence is CASSQGTGDSYEQYF. As DNA, the CDR3 is TGCGCCAGCAGCCAGGGTACAGGGGATTCCTACGAGCAGTACTTC.